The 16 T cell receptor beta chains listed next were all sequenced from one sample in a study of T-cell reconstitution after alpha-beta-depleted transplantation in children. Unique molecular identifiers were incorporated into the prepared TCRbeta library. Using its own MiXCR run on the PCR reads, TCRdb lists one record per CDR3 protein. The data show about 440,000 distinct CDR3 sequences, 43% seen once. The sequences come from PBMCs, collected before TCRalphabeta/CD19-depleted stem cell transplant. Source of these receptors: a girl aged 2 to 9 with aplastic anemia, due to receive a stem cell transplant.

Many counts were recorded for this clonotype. CDR3 sequence reads: CSASHLTGNTIYF. In nucleotides, the CDR3 is TGCAGTGCTAGTCACCTTACCGGAAACACCATATATTTT. V usage is TRBV20-1 and J usage is TRBJ1-3; D gene ambiguous. The germline V and J ends were trimmed by 3 bases and 4 bases, with 10 bases remaining between them. The CDR3 spans 13 residues. In germline, CDR1 is DFQATT, CDR2 SNEGSKA (reference sequence).

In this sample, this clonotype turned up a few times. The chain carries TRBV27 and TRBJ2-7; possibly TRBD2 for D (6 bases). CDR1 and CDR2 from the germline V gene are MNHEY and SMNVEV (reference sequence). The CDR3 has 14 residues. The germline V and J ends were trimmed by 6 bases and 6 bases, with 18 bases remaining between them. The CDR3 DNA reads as TGTGCCAGCAGCCTTGGGACTGGTTACGGCGAGCAGTACTTC. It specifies CASSLGTGYGEQYF.

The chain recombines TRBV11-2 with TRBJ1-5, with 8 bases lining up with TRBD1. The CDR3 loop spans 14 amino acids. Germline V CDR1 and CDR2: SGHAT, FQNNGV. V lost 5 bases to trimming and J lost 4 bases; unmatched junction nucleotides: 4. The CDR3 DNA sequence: TGTGCCAGCAGCAAGACAGGGGTTAATCAGCCCCAGCATTTT. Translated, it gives CASSKTGVNQPQHF.

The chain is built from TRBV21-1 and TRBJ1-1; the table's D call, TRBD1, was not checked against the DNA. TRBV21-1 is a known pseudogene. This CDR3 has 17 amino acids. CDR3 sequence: CASSKRGYRGGITEAFF. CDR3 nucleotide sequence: TGTGCCAGCAGCAAAAGGGGATACAGGGGAGGGATCACTGAAGCTTTCTTT.

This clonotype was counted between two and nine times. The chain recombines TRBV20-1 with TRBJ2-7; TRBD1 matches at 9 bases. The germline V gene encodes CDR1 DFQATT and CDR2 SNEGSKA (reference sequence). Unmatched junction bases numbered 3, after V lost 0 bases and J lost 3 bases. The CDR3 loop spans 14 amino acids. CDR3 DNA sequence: TGCAGTGCTAGAGAAGGGACAGGGATCTACGAGCAGTACTTC. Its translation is CSAREGTGIYEQYF.

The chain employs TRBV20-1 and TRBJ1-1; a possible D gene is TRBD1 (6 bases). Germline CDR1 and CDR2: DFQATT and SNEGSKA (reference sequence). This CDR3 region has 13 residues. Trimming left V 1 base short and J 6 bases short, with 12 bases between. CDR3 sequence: CSARGRGRPEAFF. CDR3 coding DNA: TGCAGTGCTAGAGGCAGGGGAAGACCTGAAGCTTTCTTT.

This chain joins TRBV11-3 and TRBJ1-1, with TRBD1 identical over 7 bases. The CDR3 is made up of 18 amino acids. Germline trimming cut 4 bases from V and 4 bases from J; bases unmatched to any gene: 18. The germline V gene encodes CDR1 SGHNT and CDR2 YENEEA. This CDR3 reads CASSSGPRGTVWGTEAFF. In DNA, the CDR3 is TGTGCCAGCAGCTCAGGCCCCCGGGGGACAGTCTGGGGCACTGAAGCTTTCTTT.

The CDR3 DNA sequence: TGTGCCAGCAGTTACTCGGCTCGATATAGCGTCGTAGCCAAAAACATTCAGTACTTC. It is translated as CASSYSARYSVVAKNIQYF. The chain carries TRBV6-2 or TRBV6-3 and TRBJ2-4; tentative D call: TRBD2 (5 bases). Deletions cut 0 bases from V and 0 bases from J, with 18 bases between. Germline loops: CDR1 MNHEY, CDR2 SVGEGT. This CDR3 is built from 19 residues.

This CDR3 is CASSGTSGLGGGKNIQYF. The CDR3 nucleotides read TGTGCCAGCAGTGGGACTAGCGGGCTTGGGGGAGGCAAAAACATTCAGTACTTC. This chain links TRBV27 with TRBJ2-4; 12 bases agree with TRBD2. CDR1 and CDR2 (germline): MNHEY, SMNVEV (reference sequence). J lost 3 bases, V lost 5 bases, and 11 bases had no gene match. This CDR3 region has 18 residues.

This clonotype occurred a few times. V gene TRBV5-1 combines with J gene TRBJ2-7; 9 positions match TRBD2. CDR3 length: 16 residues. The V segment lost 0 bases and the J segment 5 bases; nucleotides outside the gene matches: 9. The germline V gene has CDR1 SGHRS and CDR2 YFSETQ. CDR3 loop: CASSLGLAGVRDEQYF. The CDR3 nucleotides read TGCGCCAGCAGCTTGGGGTTAGCGGGAGTACGCGACGAGCAGTACTTC.

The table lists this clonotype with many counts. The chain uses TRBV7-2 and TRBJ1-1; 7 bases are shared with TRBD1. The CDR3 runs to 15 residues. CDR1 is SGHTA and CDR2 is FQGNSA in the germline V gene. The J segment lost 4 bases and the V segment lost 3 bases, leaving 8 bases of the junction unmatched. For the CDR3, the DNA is TGTGCCAGCAGCTTTTTATTTTCAGGGGGCACTGAAGCTTTCTTT. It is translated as CASSFLFSGGTEAFF. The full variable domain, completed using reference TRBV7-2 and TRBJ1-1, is GAGVSQSPSNKVTEKGKDVELRCDPISGHTALYWYRQSLGQGLEFLIYFQGNSAPDKSGLPSDRFSAERTGGSVSTLTIQRTQQEDSAVYLCASSFLFSGGTEAFFGQGTRLTVV.

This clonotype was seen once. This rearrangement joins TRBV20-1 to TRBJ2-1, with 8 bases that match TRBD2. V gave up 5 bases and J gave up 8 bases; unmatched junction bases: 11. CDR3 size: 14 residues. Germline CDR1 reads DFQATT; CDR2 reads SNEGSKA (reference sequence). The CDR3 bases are TGCAGTGCTCTATCGGGGGGGCCCGGCGATGAGCAGTTCTTC. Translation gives CSALSGGPGDEQFF.

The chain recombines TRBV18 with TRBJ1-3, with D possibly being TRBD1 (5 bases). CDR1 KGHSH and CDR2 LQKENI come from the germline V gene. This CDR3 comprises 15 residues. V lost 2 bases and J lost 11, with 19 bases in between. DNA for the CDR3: TGTGCCAGCTCACCATCTGGATTACTTCTGGGGGCCATATATTTT. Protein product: CASSPSGLLLGAIYF.

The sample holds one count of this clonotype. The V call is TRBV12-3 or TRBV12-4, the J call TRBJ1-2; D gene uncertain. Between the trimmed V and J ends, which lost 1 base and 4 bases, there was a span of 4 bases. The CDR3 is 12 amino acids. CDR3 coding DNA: TGTGCCAGCAGTTTAGGTCGCTATGGCTACACCTTC. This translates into CASSLGRYGYTF.

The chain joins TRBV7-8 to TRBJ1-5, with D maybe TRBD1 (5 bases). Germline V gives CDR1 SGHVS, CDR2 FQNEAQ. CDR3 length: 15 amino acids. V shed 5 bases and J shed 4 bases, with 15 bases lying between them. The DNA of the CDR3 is TGTGCCAGCAGCCCGTTGGCAGGGATGAATCAGCCCCAGCATTTT. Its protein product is CASSPLAGMNQPQHF.

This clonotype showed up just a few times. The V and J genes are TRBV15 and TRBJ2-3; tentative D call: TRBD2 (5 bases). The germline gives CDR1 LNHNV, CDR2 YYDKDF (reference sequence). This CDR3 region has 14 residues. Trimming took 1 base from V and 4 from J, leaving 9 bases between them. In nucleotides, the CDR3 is TGTGCCACCAGCAGAGGGGAGACTGCAGATACGCAGTATTTT. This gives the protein CATSRGETADTQYF.